The 19 T cell receptor beta chains in this list originate from one sample, sequenced in a study of vaccination and CD4 T cells after COVID-19. Treatment given: roughly 10-day PBMC culture with coronavirus spike peptide pools or control peptides (ViraFEST assay). Sequence data for DNA of cultured CD4+ T cells were generated by the Oncomine TCR Beta short-read assay. Using its own MiXCR run on the PCR reads, TCRdb lists one record per CDR3 protein. The sample has 20,000 to 25,000 distinct CDR3 sequences, 45% to 60% seen once. No cognate antigen is known for these TCRs. The sequencing input was CD4+ T cells from blood, cultured in vitro. The receptors were sampled from a human donor who had recovered from COVID-19.

This clonotype occurred a few times. This chain uses TRBV12-1 with TRBJ1-1. TRBV12-1 represents a pseudogene. This CDR3 contains 14 residues. CDR3 sequence reads: CASSRSLGGTEAFF. CDR3 in DNA: TGTGCCAGCAGCAGATCTCTCGGTGGCACTGAAGCTTTCTTT.

The CDR3 spells CASRHGNYGYTF. DNA for the CDR3: TGTGCCAGCAGGCACGGGAACTATGGCTACACCTTC. The chain joins TRBV6-1 to TRBJ1-2; D is uncertain. Germline V lookup: CDR1 MNHNS, CDR2 SASEGT. The CDR3 is 12 amino acids. The ends were cut back, 6 bases at V and 2 bases at J, with 7 bases in the middle.

The rearrangement joins TRBV11-2 to TRBJ2-3; D call uncertain. CDR3 size: 16 residues. The germline CDR1 and CDR2 sequences are SGHAT and FQNNGV. The V end lost 0 bases, the J end lost 1 base, and 11 bases lay between the germline ends. The CDR3 DNA follows: TGTGCCAGCAGCTTAGAAGCGTCCCCGCGCACAGATACGCAGTATTTT. Encoded protein: CASSLEASPRTDTQYF.

The chain has TRBV18 and TRBJ2-7, with 10 bases lining up with TRBD1. Germline loops: CDR1 KGHSH, CDR2 LQKENI. The CDR3 consists of 15 residues. The J segment lost 7 bases and the V segment lost 2 bases, leaving 8 bases of the junction unmatched. This CDR3 reads CASSPGTGAEREQYF. The CDR3 DNA reads TGTGCCAGCTCACCAGGGACAGGGGCCGAACGGGAGCAGTACTTC.

V gene TRBV30 combines with J gene TRBJ2-1, with D perhaps TRBD2 (6 bases). The CDR3 extends over 14 amino acids. Trimming removed 1 base from V and 0 bases from J, with 7 bases in between. CDR1 is GTSNPN, CDR2 SVGIG, per germline (reference sequence). CDR3 nucleotide sequence: TGTGCCTGGAGTGGGACTAACTCCTACAATGAGCAGTTCTTC. It yields the protein CAWSGTNSYNEQFF.

This clonotype was observed once. The chain is built from TRBV12-3 or TRBV12-4 and TRBJ2-7; D remains ambiguous. With 3 bases removed from V and 2 bases from J, the gap between germline ends came to 11 bases. The CDR3 consists of 14 residues. CDR3: CASSLRLLTYEQYF. Written as DNA, the CDR3 is TGTGCCAGCAGTTTGAGACTTCTAACCTACGAGCAGTACTTC.

The rearrangement joins TRBV12-3 or TRBV12-4 to TRBJ1-6; no clear D. V was cut by 6 bases and J by 5 bases, with 11 bases left in between. The CDR3 spans 14 residues. The CDR3 is CASSSPADNSPLHF. DNA for the CDR3: TGTGCCAGCAGCTCTCCCGCGGATAATTCACCCCTCCACTTT.

The chain combines TRBV6-2 or TRBV6-3 with TRBJ2-5; D possibly uses TRBD1 or TRBD2 (6 bases each). This CDR3 is built from 13 residues. Trimming removed 7 bases from V and 5 bases from J, with 14 bases in between. CDR1 and CDR2 from the germline V gene are MNHEY and SVGEGT. CDR3 loop: CASTEGGRETQYF. In DNA form, the CDR3 reads TGTGCCAGCACGGAAGGGGGGAGGGAGACCCAGTACTTC.

The chain couples TRBV5-5 to TRBJ2-7; tentatively, D is TRBD2 (7 bases). V was trimmed by 3 bases and J by 4 bases, leaving 14 bases between them. This CDR3 region has 14 residues. CDR1 and CDR2 from the germline V gene are SGHKS and YYEKEE (reference sequence). The CDR3 region has the DNA TGTGCCAGCAGCTGGGGGGGGGCGAGGTACGAGCAGTACTTC. This gives the protein CASSWGGARYEQYF. The complete variable domain, with remaining parts taken from reference TRBV5-5 and TRBJ2-7, reads DAGVTQSPTHLIKTRGQQVTLRCSPISGHKSVSWYQQVLGQGPQFIFQYYEKEERGRGNFPDRFSARQFPNYSSELNVNALLLGDSALYLCASSWGGARYEQYFGPGTRLTVT.

The V and J genes are TRBV27 and TRBJ2-7, with D perhaps given as TRBD1 or TRBD2 (5 bases each). The CDR3 has 16 amino acids. V was trimmed by 8 bases and J by 0 bases, leaving 20 bases between them. The germline gives CDR1 MNHEY, CDR2 SMNVEV (reference sequence). In DNA, the CDR3 is TGTGCCAGCGCGCTGGGGGTGGGGCGCTCCTCCTACGAGCAGTACTTC. This translates into CASALGVGRSSYEQYF.

The J gene is TRBJ1-1, the V gene TRBV2; 10 bases fit TRBD1. Germline V lookup: CDR1 SNHLY, CDR2 FYNNEI. Trimming took 4 bases from V and 4 from J; bases not matched to a gene: 3. The length of the CDR3 is 14 residues. Here the CDR3 DNA reads TGTGCCAGCAGTGGGGGACAGGGGCCCACTGAAGCTTTCTTT. Translated: CASSGGQGPTEAFF.

The chain is built from TRBV28 and TRBJ1-5; maybe TRBD1 (6 bases). The germline V and J ends were trimmed by 6 bases and 6 bases, with 12 bases remaining between them. The length of the CDR3 is 13 residues. Germline values: CDR1 MDHEN, CDR2 SYDVKM. The CDR3 DNA follows: TGTGCCAGCAGCGGACAGTTGGGTCAGCCCCAGCATTTT. It yields the protein CASSGQLGQPQHF.

A few counts support this clonotype. This CDR3 reads CACESLAGFNEQFF. The CDR3 nucleotides are TGTGCCTGCGAGTCACTAGCGGGATTCAATGAGCAGTTCTTC. This chain connects TRBV30 to TRBJ2-1; TRBD2 matches at 10 bases. The CDR3 is made up of 14 amino acids. The V segment lost 6 bases and the J segment 6 bases; nucleotides outside the gene matches: 8. Germline lookup yields CDR1 GTSNPN and CDR2 SVGIG (reference sequence).

This chain links TRBV3-1 with TRBJ2-7; a weak D match, TRBD1 (5 bases). The CDR3 sequence is 12 residues long. Between the trimmed V and J ends, which lost 2 bases and 3 bases, there was a span of 5 bases. Germline V lookup: CDR1 LGHDT, CDR2 YNNKEL (reference sequence). Here the CDR3 DNA reads TGTGCCAGCAGCCAAAGGGGCTACGAGCAGTACTTC. Encoded protein: CASSQRGYEQYF.

The chain carries TRBV7-2 and TRBJ1-3, with D possibly TRBD1 on 5 matching bases. The CDR3 has 14 amino acids. With 6 bases removed from V and 2 bases from J, the gap between germline ends came to 11 bases. Germline V gene sequence: CDR1 SGHTA, CDR2 FQGNSA. The CDR3 region is CASRSPRAGNTIYF. The CDR3 coding sequence is TGTGCCAGCAGATCCCCCAGGGCTGGAAACACCATATATTTT.

V usage is TRBV29-1 and J usage is TRBJ2-3, with a weak D call TRBD1 (6 bases). Germline V gene data show CDR1 as SQVTM and CDR2 as ANQGSEA. V was cut by 1 base and J by 3 bases, with 11 bases left in between. This CDR3 contains 14 residues. This CDR3 is CSVEVGRGTDTQYF. The CDR3 DNA is TGCAGCGTTGAAGTTGGCAGGGGTACAGATACGCAGTATTTT.

The chain is built from TRBV11-2 and TRBJ1-6, with a possible D match to TRBD1 (5 bases). The CDR3 extends over 13 amino acids. The germline V gene encodes CDR1 SGHAT and CDR2 FQNNGV. Trimming shortened V by 3 bases and J by 10 bases, and 10 bases separated the two germline ends. The CDR3: CASSLGLGSPLHF. CDR3 nucleotide sequence: TGTGCCAGCAGCTTGGGACTCGGGTCACCCCTCCACTTT.

The chain recombines TRBV20-1 with TRBJ2-3; the D gene is possibly TRBD2 (6 bases). From germline, CDR1 is DFQATT and CDR2 SNEGSKA (reference sequence). The CDR3 consists of 14 residues. Trimming pared 6 bases from V and 4 bases from J, leaving 17 bases between. The CDR3 is CSAIREGGADTQYF. CDR3 coding DNA: TGCAGTGCCATCCGCGAGGGCGGGGCAGATACGCAGTATTTT.

This clonotype was observed a handful of times. The CDR3: CASARGLGNQPQHF. In DNA, the CDR3 is TGTGCCAGCGCGAGGGGGCTCGGCAATCAGCCCCAGCATTTT. V and J are TRBV21-1 and TRBJ1-5; the listed D gene, TRBD1, was not tested against the DNA. TRBV21-1 is recorded as a pseudogene. This CDR3 region has 14 residues.